The T cell receptor beta chain described here comes from a study of radiotherapy plus CTLA-4 blockade in lung cancer. Study results and limitations: Response, reportedly, was best predicted by interferon-beta along with early blood T cell clone dynamics.

Repertoires were generated with immunoSEQ multiplex PCR, while TCRdb's copy carries only in-frame clones and drops some. The repertoire holds under 100,000 clones, with under 85% as singletons. Turning to this clone: Its antigen is still unknown. Sequence at one end of the junction differs from germline and may be a read error.

The CDR3 has 14 amino acids. Germline values: CDR1 MNHNY, CDR2 SVGAGI (reference sequence). This sequence was found in a human donor with non-small cell lung cancer that progressed on radiotherapy plus ipilimumab. Sequencing was performed on peripheral blood, taken from a patient treated with radiotherapy plus ipilimumab. The J gene is TRBJ2-2, the V gene TRBV6-6; tentatively, D is TRBD1 or TRBD2 (5 bases each). DNA of the CDR3: TGTGCCACCAGTTCCGGGACGAGCACCGGGGAGCTGTTTTTT. Residues: CATSSGTSTGELFF.